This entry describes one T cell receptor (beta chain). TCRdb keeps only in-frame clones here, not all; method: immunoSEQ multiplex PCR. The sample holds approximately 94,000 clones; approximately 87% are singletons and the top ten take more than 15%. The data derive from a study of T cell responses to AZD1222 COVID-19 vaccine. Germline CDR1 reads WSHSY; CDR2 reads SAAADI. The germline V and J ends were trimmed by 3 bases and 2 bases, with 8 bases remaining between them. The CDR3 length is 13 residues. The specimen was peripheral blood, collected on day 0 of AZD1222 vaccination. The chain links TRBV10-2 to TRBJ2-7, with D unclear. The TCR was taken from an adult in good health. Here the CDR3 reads CASSDGYAYEQYF. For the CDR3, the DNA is TGCGCCAGCAGTGATGGCTACGCCTACGAGCAGTACTTC.